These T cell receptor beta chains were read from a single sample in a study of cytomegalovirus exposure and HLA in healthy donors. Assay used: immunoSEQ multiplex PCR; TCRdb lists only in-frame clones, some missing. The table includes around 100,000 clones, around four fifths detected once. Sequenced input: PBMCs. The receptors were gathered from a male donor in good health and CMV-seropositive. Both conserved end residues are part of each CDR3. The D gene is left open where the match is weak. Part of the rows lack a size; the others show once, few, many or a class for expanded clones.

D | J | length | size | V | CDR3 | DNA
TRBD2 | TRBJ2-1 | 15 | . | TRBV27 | CASSLRPGGPNEQFF | TGTGCCAGCAGTTTGAGGCCGGGAGGGCCCAATGAGCAGTTCTTC
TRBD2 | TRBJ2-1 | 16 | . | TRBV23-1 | CASSLEVLAGSDEQFF | TGCGCCAGCAGTCTAGAGGTGTTAGCGGGGTCCGATGAGCAGTTCTTC
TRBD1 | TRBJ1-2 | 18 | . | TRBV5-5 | CASSLEFRTAGGVGSYTF | TGTGCCAGCAGCTTGGAATTTCGTACGGCAGGGGGCGTAGGAAGCTACACCTTC
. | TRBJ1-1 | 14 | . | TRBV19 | CASSIEEGGTEAFF | TGTGCCAGTAGTATCGAAGAGGGGGGGACTGAAGCTTTCTTT
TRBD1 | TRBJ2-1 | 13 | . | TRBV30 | CAWNRGTDNEQFF | TGTGCCTGGAACAGGGGAACGGACAATGAGCAGTTCTTC
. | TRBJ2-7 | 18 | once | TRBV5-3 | CARSAPLGLPPFSYEQYF | TGTGCCAGAAGCGCCCCCCTGGGGCTCCCACCGTTCTCCTACGAGCAGTACTTC
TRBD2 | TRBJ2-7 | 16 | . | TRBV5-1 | CASSLGLAGEAYEQYF | TGCGCCAGCAGCTTGGGTCTAGCGGGGGAAGCCTACGAGCAGTACTTC
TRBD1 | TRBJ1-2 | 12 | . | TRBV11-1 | CASSLTGGGYTF | TGTGCCAGCAGCTTAACAGGGGGTGGCTACACCTTC
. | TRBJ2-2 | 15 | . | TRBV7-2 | CASSLGAANTGELFF | TGTGCCAGCAGCTTAGGAGCCGCGAACACCGGGGAGCTGTTTTTT
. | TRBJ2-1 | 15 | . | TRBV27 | CASSLGAPPNNEQFF | TGTGCCAGCAGTTTAGGGGCTCCCCCAAACAATGAGCAGTTCTTC
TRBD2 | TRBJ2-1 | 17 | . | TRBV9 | CASSVAGEGREVDEQFF | TGTGCCAGCAGCGTAGCCGGTGAAGGGCGGGAGGTCGATGAGCAGTTCTTC
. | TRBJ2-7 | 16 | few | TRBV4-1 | CASSQETGLGRNEQYF | TGCGCCAGCAGCCAAGAAACAGGCCTGGGGCGGAACGAGCAGTACTTC
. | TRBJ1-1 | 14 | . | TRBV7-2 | CASSLGRMNTEAFF | TGTGCCAGCAGCTTAGGCAGAATGAACACTGAAGCTTTCTTT
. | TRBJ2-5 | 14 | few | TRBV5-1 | CASSLVGAGETQYF | TGCGCCAGCAGCTTGGTGGGAGCTGGGGAGACCCAGTACTTC
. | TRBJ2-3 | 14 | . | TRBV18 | CASSPPVLTDTQYF | TGTGCCAGCTCACCACCTGTACTCACAGATACGCAGTATTTT
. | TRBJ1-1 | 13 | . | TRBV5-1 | CASSLRGFAEAFF | TGCGCCAGCAGCTTGCGGGGGTTTGCTGAAGCTTTCTTT
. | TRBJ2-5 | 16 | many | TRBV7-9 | CASSPELVPVEETQYF | TGTGCCAGCAGCCCCGAACTGGTTCCGGTAGAAGAGACCCAGTACTTC
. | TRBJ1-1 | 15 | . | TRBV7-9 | CASSLARGPGTEAFF | TGTGCCAGCAGCTTAGCGCGGGGGCCGGGAACTGAAGCTTTCTTT
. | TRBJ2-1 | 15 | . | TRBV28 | CASSLSRYSYNEQFF | TGTGCCAGCAGTTTGAGCAGGTACTCCTACAATGAGCAGTTCTTC
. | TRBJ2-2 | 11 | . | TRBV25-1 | CASTLNGELFF | TGTGCCAGCACCTTAAACGGGGAGCTGTTTTTT
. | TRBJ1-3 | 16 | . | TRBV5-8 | CASQTYTPASGNTIYF | TGTGCCAGCCAGACTTACACCCCGGCCTCTGGAAACACCATATATTTT
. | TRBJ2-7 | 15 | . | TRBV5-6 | CASSPMDSYGYEQYF | TGTGCCAGCAGCCCTATGGACAGTTATGGCTACGAGCAGTACTTC
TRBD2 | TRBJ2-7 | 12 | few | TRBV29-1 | CSTTSGSYEQYF | TGCAGCACCACTAGCGGCTCCTACGAGCAGTACTTC
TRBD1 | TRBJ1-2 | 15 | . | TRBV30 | CAWTLFTGGDYGYTF | TGTGCCTGGACTCTATTCACAGGGGGGGACTATGGCTACACCTTC
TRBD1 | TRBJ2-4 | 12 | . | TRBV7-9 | CASSPQGDIQYF | TGTGCCAGCAGCCCACAGGGGGACATTCAGTACTTC
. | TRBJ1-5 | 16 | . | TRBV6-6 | CASSYSGEGPNQPQHF | TGTGCCAGCAGTTACTCGGGGGAGGGCCCGAATCAGCCCCAGCATTTT
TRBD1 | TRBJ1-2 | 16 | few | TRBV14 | CASSHQPGQGGGGYTF | TGTGCCAGCAGCCACCAGCCGGGACAGGGGGGTGGCGGCTACACCTTC
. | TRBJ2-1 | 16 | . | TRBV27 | CASSFQTTTTGNEQFF | TGTGCCAGCAGTTTCCAGACTACGACTACGGGGAATGAGCAGTTCTTC
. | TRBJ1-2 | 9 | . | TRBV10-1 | CAGRYGYTF | TGCGCCGGCCGTTATGGCTACACCTTC
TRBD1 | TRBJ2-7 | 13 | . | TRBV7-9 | CASSRGQTYEQYF | TGTGCCAGCAGCCGGGGACAGACCTACGAGCAGTACTTC
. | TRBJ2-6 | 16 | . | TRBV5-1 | CASSLETGSGANVLTF | TGCGCCAGCAGCTTGGAGACAGGTTCTGGGGCCAACGTCCTGACTTTC
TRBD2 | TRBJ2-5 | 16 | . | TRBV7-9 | CASSQGTSGRRETQYF | TGTGCCAGCAGCCAAGGGACTAGCGGGAGAAGGGAGACCCAGTACTTC
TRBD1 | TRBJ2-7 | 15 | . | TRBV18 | CASSPTGTVTYEQYF | TGTGCCAGCTCCCCAACCGGGACAGTCACCTACGAGCAGTACTTC
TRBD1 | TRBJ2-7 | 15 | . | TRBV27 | CASNFRTGNRREQYF | TGTGCCAGCAACTTTAGGACAGGGAATAGGCGCGAGCAGTACTTC
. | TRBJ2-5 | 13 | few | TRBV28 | CASSRQLQETQYF | TGTGCCAGCAGTCGACAGCTCCAAGAGACCCAGTACTTC
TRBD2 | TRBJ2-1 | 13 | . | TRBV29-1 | CSVGLANYNEQFF | TGCAGCGTTGGACTAGCAAACTACAATGAGCAGTTCTTC
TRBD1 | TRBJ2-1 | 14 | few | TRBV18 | CASSGDRVGIEQFF | TGTGCCAGCTCAGGGGACAGGGTAGGCATTGAGCAGTTCTTC
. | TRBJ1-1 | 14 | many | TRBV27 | CASSPRRENTEAFF | TGTGCCAGCAGTCCTCGGCGGGAGAACACTGAAGCTTTCTTT
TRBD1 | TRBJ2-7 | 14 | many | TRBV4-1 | CASSYPGQVREQYF | TGCGCCAGCAGCTATCCGGGACAGGTGAGGGAGCAGTACTTC
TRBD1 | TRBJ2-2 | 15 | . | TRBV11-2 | CASSLADRRTGELFF | TGTGCCAGCAGCTTAGCGGACAGGAGAACCGGGGAGCTGTTTTTT
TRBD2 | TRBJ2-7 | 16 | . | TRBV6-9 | CASSYPPGGYTYEQYF | TGTGCCAGCAGTTATCCCCCGGGGGGGTACACCTACGAGCAGTACTTC
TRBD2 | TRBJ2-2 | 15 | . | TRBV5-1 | CASSLGLAYTGELFF | TGCGCCAGCAGCTTAGGACTAGCGTACACCGGGGAGCTGTTTTTT
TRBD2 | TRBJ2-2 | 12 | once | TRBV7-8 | CALAGVTGELFF | TGTGCCCTAGCGGGAGTCACCGGGGAGCTGTTTTTT
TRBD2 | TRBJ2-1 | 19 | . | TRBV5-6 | CASSSDTGTSGGSYNEQFF | TGTGCCAGCAGCTCCGACACCGGGACTAGCGGGGGCTCCTACAATGAGCAGTTCTTC
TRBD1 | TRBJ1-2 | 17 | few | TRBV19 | CASSRDRGGGKNYGYTF | TGTGCCAGTAGCCGAGACAGGGGTGGAGGAAAAAACTATGGCTACACCTTC
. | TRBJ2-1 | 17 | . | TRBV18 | CASSPSITRGSRNEQFF | TGTGCCAGCTCACCCTCCATAACTAGGGGGAGTAGAAATGAGCAGTTCTTC
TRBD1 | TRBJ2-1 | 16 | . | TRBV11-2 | CASSPPPGQGYNEQFF | TGTGCCAGCAGTCCTCCCCCGGGACAGGGCTACAATGAGCAGTTCTTC
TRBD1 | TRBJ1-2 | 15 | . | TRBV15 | CATSRDLTTGYGYTF | TGTGCCACCAGCAGAGATCTAACGACAGGGTATGGCTACACCTTC
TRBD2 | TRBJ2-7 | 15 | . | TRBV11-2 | CASSLGLAGVDEQYF | TGTGCCAGCAGCTTGGGACTAGCGGGAGTCGACGAGCAGTACTTC
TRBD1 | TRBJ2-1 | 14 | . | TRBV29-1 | CSGGDRGTYNEQFF | TGCAGCGGAGGGGACAGGGGCACCTACAATGAGCAGTTCTTC
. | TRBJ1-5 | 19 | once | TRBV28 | CASSLNPAGQLLSNQPQHF | TGTGCCAGCAGCCTTAATCCCGCGGGTCAGCTCCTTAGCAATCAGCCCCAGCATTTT
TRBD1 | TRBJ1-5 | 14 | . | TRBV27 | CASSLGQPGQPQHF | TGTGCCAGCAGTTTGGGACAGCCTGGGCAGCCCCAGCATTTT